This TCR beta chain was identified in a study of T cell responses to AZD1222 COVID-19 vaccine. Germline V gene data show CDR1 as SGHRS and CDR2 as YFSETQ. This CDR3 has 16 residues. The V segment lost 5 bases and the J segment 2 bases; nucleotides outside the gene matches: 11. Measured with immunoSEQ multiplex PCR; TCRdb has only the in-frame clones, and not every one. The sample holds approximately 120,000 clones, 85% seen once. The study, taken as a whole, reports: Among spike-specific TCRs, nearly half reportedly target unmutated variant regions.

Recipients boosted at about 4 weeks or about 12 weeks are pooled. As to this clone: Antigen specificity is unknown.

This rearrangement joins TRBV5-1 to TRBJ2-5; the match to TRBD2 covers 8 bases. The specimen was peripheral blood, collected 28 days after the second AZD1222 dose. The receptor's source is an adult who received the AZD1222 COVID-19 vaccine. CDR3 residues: CASRPGAGGGQETQYF. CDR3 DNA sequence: TGCGCCAGCAGACCGGGTGCGGGGGGTGGTCAAGAGACCCAGTACTTC.